This is a list of T cell receptor beta chains from one sample in a study of cytomegalovirus exposure and HLA in healthy donors. The repertoire was sequenced with immunoSEQ multiplex PCR; TCRdb's copy has only in-frame clones and lacks some. This table has a few hundred thousand clones, around nine tenths appearing once. Sequences were obtained from PBMCs. These receptors were collected from a girl aged 2-10 years in good health and CMV-seronegative. Both conserved end residues are part of each CDR3. The order of the fields is J gene, V gene, D gene, clone size, CDR3 protein. A D gene is named only where the DNA matches it firmly. Some rows have no size entry. The others give once, few or many, or a class for an expanded clone.

J gene: TRBJ2-6
V gene: TRBV11-2
D gene: TRBD1
clone size: -
CDR3 protein: CASKPGQGVSGANVLTF

J gene: TRBJ2-7
V gene: TRBV4-2
D gene: TRBD2
clone size: once
CDR3 protein: CASSQEAGGRYEQYF

J gene: TRBJ2-3
V gene: TRBV5-1
D gene: TRBD2
clone size: few
CDR3 protein: CASSFSGGFTDTQYF

J gene: TRBJ2-5
V gene: TRBV10-1
D gene: -
clone size: -
CDR3 protein: CASSEPPGRSQETQYF

J gene: TRBJ2-2
V gene: TRBV19
D gene: -
clone size: -
CDR3 protein: CASSAASVFDTGELFF

J gene: TRBJ2-7
V gene: TRBV12-5
D gene: TRBD2
clone size: -
CDR3 protein: CASGTSGGVYEQYF

J gene: TRBJ2-1
V gene: TRBV19
D gene: TRBD1
clone size: -
CDR3 protein: CASRSQGTAYNEQFF

J gene: TRBJ2-3
V gene: TRBV7-3
D gene: TRBD2
clone size: -
CDR3 protein: CASSLSGASGGDTQYF

J gene: TRBJ1-1
V gene: TRBV29-1
D gene: -
clone size: -
CDR3 protein: CSVVRGNTEAFF

J gene: TRBJ2-3
V gene: TRBV7-6
D gene: TRBD2
clone size: -
CDR3 protein: CASSPTPGVAGTSTDTQYF

J gene: TRBJ2-7
V gene: TRBV6-5
D gene: TRBD2
clone size: -
CDR3 protein: CASSYPLAGVYEQYF

J gene: TRBJ1-2
V gene: TRBV14
D gene: TRBD1
clone size: -
CDR3 protein: CASSGGQGTYGYTF

J gene: TRBJ2-2
V gene: TRBV11-2
D gene: -
clone size: once
CDR3 protein: CASHREVGELFF

J gene: TRBJ2-7
V gene: TRBV29-1
D gene: TRBD1
clone size: -
CDR3 protein: CSVDDPGQGSYEQYF

J gene: TRBJ2-7
V gene: TRBV18
D gene: TRBD2
clone size: -
CDR3 protein: CASSPPLWGGEQYF

J gene: TRBJ1-2
V gene: TRBV4-1
D gene: -
clone size: -
CDR3 protein: CASSQARGGPGWDGYTF

J gene: TRBJ1-4
V gene: TRBV4-1
D gene: -
clone size: -
CDR3 protein: CASSHKGENEKLFF

J gene: TRBJ1-1
V gene: TRBV18
D gene: TRBD1
clone size: once
CDR3 protein: CASSTSTGAHTEAFF

J gene: TRBJ2-7
V gene: TRBV6-5
D gene: -
clone size: -
CDR3 protein: CASSYSAGLGQYF